This entry lists 31 T cell receptor beta chains sequenced from one sample in a study of shared clonotypes between healthy human individuals. Some clones are missing from TCRdb's copy, which holds only in-frame ones; the method was immunoSEQ multiplex PCR. The sample includes approximately 320,000 clones, around 86% of them seen just once. Sequenced: memory CD8+ T cells sorted from blood. Subset described: CD45RO+ cells pooled with CCR7-negative TemRA cells. These receptors were obtained from a man in his late teens or twenties in good health.

The genes are TRBV6-5 and TRBJ1-1; D ambiguous. The CDR3 extends over 14 amino acids. Germline CDR1 is MNHEY and CDR2 is SVGAGI. V lost 6 bases and J 0 bases, leaving 11 bases between the germline ends. The CDR3 here is CASSQMALNTEAFF. CDR3 sequence (DNA): TGTGCCAGCAGCCAAATGGCCCTGAACACTGAAGCTTTCTTT.

J is TRBJ1-2 and V is TRBV28; D possibly corresponds to TRBD1 (5 bases). V was clipped by 3 bases and J by 0 bases, with 11 bases between them. The CDR3 runs to 15 residues. Looked up from germline, CDR1 is MDHEN and CDR2 is SYDVKM. The DNA of the CDR3 is TGTGCCAGCAGTTTTGAGGGGAGGCCTAACTATGGCTACACCTTC. Its protein product is CASSFEGRPNYGYTF.

The chain carries TRBV5-6 and TRBJ2-7; D is ambiguous. The CDR3 has 14 amino acids. Trimming stripped 4 bases from V and 0 bases from J, with 11 bases between. Germline lookup yields CDR1 SGHDT and CDR2 YYEEEE. CDR3 bases: TGTGCCAGCAGCCCCGAGGAGAGCTCCTACGAGCAGTACTTC. This sequence encodes CASSPEESSYEQYF. The full variable domain, in which reference TRBV5-6 and TRBJ2-7 provide the parts outside the CDR3, is DAGVTQSPTHLIKTRGQQVTLRCSPKSGHDTVSWYQQALGQGPQFIFQYYEEEERQRGNFPDRFSGHQFPNYSSELNVNALLLGDSALYLCASSPEESSYEQYFGPGTRLTVT.

This chain uses TRBV30 with TRBJ2-1, with TRBD2 identical over 10 bases. The CDR3 totals 18 residues. Germline CDR1 reads GTSNPN; CDR2 reads SVGIG (reference sequence). The J segment lost 5 bases and the V segment lost 4 bases, leaving 17 bases of the junction unmatched. The CDR3 DNA reads as TGTGCCTGGAAGATAATCAGCGGGAGGGCCACAGGCAACAATGAGCAGTTCTTC. Encoded protein: CAWKIISGRATGNNEQFF.

The chain employs TRBV19 and TRBJ2-2; D is undetermined. The ends were cut back, 2 bases at V and 7 bases at J, with 14 bases in the middle. Germline CDR1 reads LNHDA; CDR2 reads SQIVND (reference sequence). The CDR3 has 15 amino acids. The CDR3 DNA sequence: TGTGCCAGTAGTATACTGGCTTCCGTTGGCGGGGAGCTGTTTTTT. This translates into CASSILASVGGELFF.

This sequence joins TRBV6-5 and TRBJ2-7; perhaps TRBD1 as D (5 bases). V dropped 0 bases and J dropped 0 bases, with 9 bases sitting between them. CDR1 is MNHEY and CDR2 is SVGAGI in the germline V gene. The CDR3 has 15 residues. The CDR3 spells CASSYSQAHSYEQYF. CDR3 DNA sequence: TGTGCCAGCAGTTACTCACAGGCCCACTCCTACGAGCAGTACTTC.

In DNA form, the CDR3 reads TGCAGCGTTGACCACGCCTTGAGAAGAGGGTCCAATCAGCCCCAGCATTTT. This gives the protein CSVDHALRRGSNQPQHF. J is TRBJ1-5 and V is TRBV29-1; D not certain. The V end lost 3 bases, the J end lost 3 bases, and 21 bases lay between the germline ends. CDR3 length equals 17 residues. Germline-derived CDR1 and CDR2 are SQVTM and ANQGSEA.

This clone appeared a single time. This chain joins TRBV7-9 and TRBJ2-7; D tentatively fits TRBD1 or TRBD2 (5 bases each). The CDR3 runs 17 residues. V lost 5 bases to trimming and J lost 3 bases, with 23 bases between them. Per the germline V gene, CDR1 is SEHNR and CDR2 is FQNEAQ (reference sequence). The CDR3 DNA is TGTGCCAGCAGCGGGATAGGGGCCCGGGGAATTGTCTACGAGCAGTACTTC. Translation gives CASSGIGARGIVYEQYF.

In its sample, this clone was seen once. The V call is TRBV7-8, the J call TRBJ2-1; maybe TRBD2 (6 bases). The germline gives CDR1 SGHVS, CDR2 FQNEAQ. Trimming removed 5 bases at V and 6 bases at J, with 14 bases between. The CDR3 runs to 14 residues. This chain's CDR3 is CASSRGTGLNEQFF. CDR3 sequence (DNA): TGTGCCAGCAGCCGCGGCACGGGACTCAATGAGCAGTTCTTC.

The table lists this clone with a count of one. The chain uses TRBV2 and TRBJ2-1, with a possible D match to TRBD2 (6 bases). V lost 3 bases and J 3 bases, leaving 9 bases between the germline ends. Germline-derived CDR1 and CDR2 are SNHLY and FYNNEI. The CDR3 runs 14 residues. The CDR3 spells CASSDRGSYNEQFF. The CDR3 DNA reads TGTGCCAGCAGTGACCGGGGGAGCTACAATGAGCAGTTCTTC.

The J gene is TRBJ2-3, the V gene TRBV7-8, with 8 bases fitting TRBD2. With V trimmed by 6 bases and J by 3 bases, 14 bases remained unmatched. The CDR3 extends over 17 amino acids. Germline values: CDR1 SGHVS, CDR2 FQNEAQ. CDR3 coding DNA: TGTGCCAGCAGTCCCGTGGGGCGGGGGGCCAGGACAGATACGCAGTATTTT. Protein: CASSPVGRGARTDTQYF.

This chain joins TRBV30 and TRBJ1-2; a weak D match, TRBD1 (6 bases). V dropped 3 bases and J dropped 7 bases, with 12 bases sitting between them. Germline loops: CDR1 GTSNPN, CDR2 SVGIG (reference sequence). There are 12 residues in the CDR3. CDR3 loop: CAWSVDSAGYTF. CDR3 DNA sequence: TGTGCCTGGAGCGTGGACAGCGCTGGCTACACCTTC.

J is TRBJ1-6 and V is TRBV27; D is unclear. Trimming removed 1 base from V and 9 bases from J, with 10 bases in between. Germline-derived CDR1 and CDR2 are MNHEY and SMNVEV (reference sequence). The CDR3 is made up of 14 amino acids. CDR3 residues: CASSLYRSSSPLHF. In DNA form, the CDR3 reads TGTGCCAGCAGTTTATACAGATCAAGTTCACCCCTCCACTTT.

The rearrangement links TRBV9 to TRBJ2-1; 10 nucleotides match TRBD2. The CDR3 extends over 16 amino acids. Germline V lookup: CDR1 SGDLS, CDR2 YYNGEE. Trimming at V came to 0 bases and at J to 7 bases, leaving 7 bases not matched to a gene. CDR3 sequence: CASSVDRSGRVNEQFF. In DNA form, the CDR3 reads TGTGCCAGCAGCGTAGATAGAAGCGGGAGGGTGAATGAGCAGTTCTTC.

The chain has TRBV4-3 and TRBJ2-1, with TRBD2 matching 9 bases. Germline values: CDR1 LGHNA, CDR2 YSLEER. The CDR3 consists of 15 residues. J lost 8 bases, V lost 4 bases, and 9 bases had no gene match. In nucleotides, the CDR3 is TGCGCCAGCAGCCCAGGGACTAGCAGGGATGATGAGCAGTTCTTC. Its protein product is CASSPGTSRDDEQFF.

This chain connects TRBV7-9 to TRBJ1-2; possible D gene TRBD1, 6 bases. Germline V gives CDR1 SEHNR, CDR2 FQNEAQ (reference sequence). The CDR3 contains 15 residues. Trimming left V 1 base short and J 4 bases short, with 13 bases between. The CDR3 DNA follows: TGTGCCAGCAGCTTAGACGGGACAATCAGCTATGGCTACACCTTC. It encodes CASSLDGTISYGYTF.

The chain couples TRBV10-2 to TRBJ1-1; a possible D gene is TRBD1 (5 bases). CDR1 WSHSY and CDR2 SAAADI come from the germline V gene. The CDR3 contains 13 residues. Trimming shortened V by 8 bases and J by 5 bases, and 15 bases separated the two germline ends. The CDR3 nucleotides read TGCGCCAGCTCGCTCGGGGCCAGAACTGAAGCTTTCTTT. Protein: CASSLGARTEAFF.

This chain joins TRBV27 and TRBJ2-2, with TRBD1 as a possible D gene (7 bases). Germline-derived CDR1 and CDR2 are MNHEY and SMNVEV (reference sequence). There are 14 residues in the CDR3. Trimming took 5 bases from V and 6 from J, leaving 13 bases between them. The CDR3 DNA is TGTGCCAGCAGTGTAGGAGGGGGCGCCGGGGAGCTGTTTTTT. Encoded protein: CASSVGGGAGELFF.

V is TRBV4-3 and J is TRBJ2-3; perhaps TRBD2 as D (6 bases). V was cut by 0 bases and J by 4 bases, with 8 bases left in between. This CDR3 comprises 14 residues. Germline loops: CDR1 LGHNA, CDR2 YSLEER. The DNA for the CDR3 is TGCGCCAGCAGCCAAGATACGGGGGCAGATACGCAGTATTTT. It is translated as CASSQDTGADTQYF.

The rearrangement uses TRBV7-9 and TRBJ2-7, with D perhaps matching TRBD1 (5 bases). In germline, CDR1 is SEHNR, CDR2 FQNEAQ (reference sequence). CDR3 length: 12 residues. The V and J ends lost 1 base and 5 bases respectively, with 6 bases between them. The CDR3 loop is CASSLGQNEQYF. The CDR3, as DNA: TGTGCCAGCAGCTTAGGACAGAACGAGCAGTACTTC.

This clone was detected only a few times. This rearrangement joins TRBV4-3 to TRBJ2-2, with D hard to call. The CDR3 loop spans 15 amino acids. Germline CDR1 reads LGHNA; CDR2 reads YSLEER. The ends were cut back, 0 bases at V and 4 bases at J, with 9 bases in the middle. As DNA, the CDR3 is TGCGCCAGCAGCCAAGATAGTCACACCACCGGGGAGCTGTTTTTT. Protein product: CASSQDSHTTGELFF.

J is TRBJ2-5 and V is TRBV29-1, with D uncertain. Trimming shortened V by 0 bases and J by 0 bases, and 14 bases separated the two germline ends. Germline CDR1 and CDR2: SQVTM and ANQGSEA. The CDR3 extends over 16 amino acids. For the CDR3, the DNA is TGCAGCGTTGAAGATCAAGGCAGCTACCACCAAGAGACCCAGTACTTC. It encodes CSVEDQGSYHQETQYF.

This chain links TRBV2 with TRBJ1-4; D ambiguous. The V end was cut by 7 bases, the J end by 6 bases, with 9 bases between. The CDR3 is 12 residues long. In germline, CDR1 is SNHLY, CDR2 FYNNEI. As DNA, the CDR3 is TGTGCCAGCAATTATCAGGATGAAAAACTGTTTTTT. It is translated as CASNYQDEKLFF. Combining the CDR3 with reference TRBV2 and TRBJ1-4 gives the whole variable domain EPEVTQTPSHQVTQMGQEVILRCVPISNHLYFYWYRQILGQKVEFLVSFYNNEISEKSEIFDDQFSVERPDGSNFTLKIRSTKLEDSAMYFCASNYQDEKLFFGSGTQLSVL.

The rearrangement joins TRBV2 to TRBJ1-1, with D possibly matching TRBD1 (6 bases). Germline V CDR1 and CDR2: SNHLY, FYNNEI. The CDR3 has 14 residues. The germline V and J ends were trimmed by 6 bases and 0 bases, with 11 bases remaining between them. The CDR3 nucleotides are TGTGCCAGCAGACAGGGCGCTATGAACACTGAAGCTTTCTTT. It specifies CASRQGAMNTEAFF.

This chain joins TRBV11-2 and TRBJ2-5; 8 bases match TRBD2. After removal of 4 bases from V and 4 bases from J, the junction contained 11 bases not matched to a gene. Germline V gene sequence: CDR1 SGHAT, CDR2 FQNNGV. This CDR3 is built from 16 residues. The CDR3 reads CASSYSGGLILETQYF. In DNA form, the CDR3 reads TGTGCCAGCAGCTACAGCGGGGGTTTAATTTTAGAGACCCAGTACTTC.

Notes on this clone: Different DNA sequences within this sample yield the same CDR3. This chain uses TRBV28 with TRBJ1-1, with D possibly TRBD1 on 5 matching bases. The CDR3 loop spans 13 amino acids. V was cut by 2 bases and J by 5 bases, with 9 bases left in between. Germline CDR1 and CDR2: MDHEN and SYDVKM. This chain's CDR3 is CASSLGRVTEAFF. CDR3 sequence (DNA): TGTGCCAGCAGTTTAGGCAGGGTTACTGAAGCTTTCTTT.

The chain employs TRBV7-9 and TRBJ2-1, with D possibly matching TRBD1 (6 bases). V lost 2 bases and J lost 5, with 19 bases in between. Germline V gene data show CDR1 as SEHNR and CDR2 as FQNEAQ (reference sequence). This CDR3 spans 17 amino acids. CDR3 sequence reads: CASSLRPGRGGDNEQFF. The CDR3 DNA reads TGTGCCAGCAGCTTACGACCCGGCAGGGGTGGCGACAATGAGCAGTTCTTC. The full variable domain, in which reference TRBV7-9 and TRBJ2-1 provide the parts outside the CDR3, is DTGVSQNPRHKITKRGQNVTFRCDPISEHNRLYWYRQTLGQGPEFLTYFQNEAQLEKSRLLSDRFSAERPKGSFSTLEIQRTEQGDSAMYLCASSLRPGRGGDNEQFFGPGTRLTVL.

The gene calls are TRBV29-1 and TRBJ2-3, with 9 bases that match TRBD2. CDR3 size: 14 residues. Germline values: CDR1 SQVTM, CDR2 ANQGSEA. V shed 3 bases, J shed 2 bases, and the junction held 3 bases outside the gene matches. The CDR3 protein is CSVEAGGITDTQYF. DNA for the CDR3: TGCAGCGTTGAGGCGGGGGGGATCACAGATACGCAGTATTTT.

The chain carries TRBV7-9 and TRBJ2-7; D uncertain. Trimming removed 5 bases from V and 3 bases from J, with 14 bases in between. The CDR3 runs 14 residues. The germline V gene has CDR1 SEHNR and CDR2 FQNEAQ (reference sequence). CDR3 in DNA: TGTGCCAGCAGCGCAACCTACAATCACTACGAGCAGTACTTC. It is translated as CASSATYNHYEQYF.

This clone was observed a single time. The chain carries TRBV19 and TRBJ2-3; 9 nucleotides match TRBD2. The CDR3 runs to 14 residues. Trimming cost V 8 bases and J 1 base; bases outside gene matches: 4. Germline V CDR1 and CDR2: LNHDA, SQIVND (reference sequence). The CDR3 region has the DNA TGTGCCAGTTTTGGCGGGAGGGGCACAGATACGCAGTATTTT. Translation gives CASFGGRGTDTQYF.

The V and J genes are TRBV7-9 and TRBJ2-7, with TRBD2 as a possible D gene (5 bases). V dropped 5 bases and J dropped 0 bases, with 14 bases sitting between them. The germline V gene has CDR1 SEHNR and CDR2 FQNEAQ (reference sequence). The CDR3 covers 15 residues. CDR3 nucleotides: TGTGCCAGCAGCCAACTAGGTTCCCCCTCCTACGAGCAGTACTTC. It is translated as CASSQLGSPSYEQYF.